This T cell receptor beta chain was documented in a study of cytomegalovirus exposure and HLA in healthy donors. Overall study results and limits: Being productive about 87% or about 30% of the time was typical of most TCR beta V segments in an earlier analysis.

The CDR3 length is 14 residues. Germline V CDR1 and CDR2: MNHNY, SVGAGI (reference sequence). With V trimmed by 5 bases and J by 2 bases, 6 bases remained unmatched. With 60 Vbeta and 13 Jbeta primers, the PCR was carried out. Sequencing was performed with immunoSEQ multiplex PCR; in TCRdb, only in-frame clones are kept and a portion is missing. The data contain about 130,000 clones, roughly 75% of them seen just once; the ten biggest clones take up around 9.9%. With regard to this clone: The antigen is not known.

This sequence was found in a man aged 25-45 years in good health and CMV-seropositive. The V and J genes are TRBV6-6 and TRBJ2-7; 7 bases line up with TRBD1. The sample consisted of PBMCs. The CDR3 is CASSKRQGTYEQYF. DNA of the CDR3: TGTGCCAGCAGTAAAAGACAGGGCACCTACGAGCAGTACTTC.